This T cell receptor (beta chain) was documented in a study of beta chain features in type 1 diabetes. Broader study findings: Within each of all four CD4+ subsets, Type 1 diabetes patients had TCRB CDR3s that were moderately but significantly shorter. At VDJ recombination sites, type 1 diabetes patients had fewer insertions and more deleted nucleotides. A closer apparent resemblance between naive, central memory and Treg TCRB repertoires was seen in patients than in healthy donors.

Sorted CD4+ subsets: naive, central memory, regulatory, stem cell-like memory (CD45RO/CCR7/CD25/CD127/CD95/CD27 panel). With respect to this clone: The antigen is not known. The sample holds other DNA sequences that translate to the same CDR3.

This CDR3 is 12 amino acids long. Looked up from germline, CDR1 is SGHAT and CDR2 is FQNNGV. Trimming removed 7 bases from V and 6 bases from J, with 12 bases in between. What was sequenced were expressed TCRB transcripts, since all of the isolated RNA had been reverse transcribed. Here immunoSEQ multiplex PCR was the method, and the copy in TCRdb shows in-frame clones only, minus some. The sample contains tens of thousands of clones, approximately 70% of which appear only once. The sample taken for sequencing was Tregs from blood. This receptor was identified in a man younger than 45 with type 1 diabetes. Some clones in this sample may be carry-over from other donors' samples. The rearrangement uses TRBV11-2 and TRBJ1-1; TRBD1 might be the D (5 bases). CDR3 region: CASKNGGAEAFF. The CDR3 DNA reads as TGTGCCAGCAAGAACGGGGGGGCTGAAGCTTTCTTT. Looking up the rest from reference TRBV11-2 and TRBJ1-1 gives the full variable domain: EAGVAQSPRYKIIEKRQSVAFWCNPISGHATLYWYQQILGQGPKLLIQFQNNGVVDDSQLPKDRFSAERLKGVDSTLKIQPAKLEDSAVYLCASKNGGAEAFFGQGTRLTVV.